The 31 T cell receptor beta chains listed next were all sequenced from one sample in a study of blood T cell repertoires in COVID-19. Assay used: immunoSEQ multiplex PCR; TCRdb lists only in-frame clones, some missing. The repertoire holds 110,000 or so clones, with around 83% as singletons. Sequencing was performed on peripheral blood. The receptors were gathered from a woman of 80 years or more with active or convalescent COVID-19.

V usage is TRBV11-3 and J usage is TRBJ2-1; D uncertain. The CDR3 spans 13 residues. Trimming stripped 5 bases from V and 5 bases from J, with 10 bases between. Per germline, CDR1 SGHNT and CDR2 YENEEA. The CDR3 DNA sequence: TGTGCCAGCAGCCCAAACAGAGACAATGAGCAGTTCTTC. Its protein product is CASSPNRDNEQFF.

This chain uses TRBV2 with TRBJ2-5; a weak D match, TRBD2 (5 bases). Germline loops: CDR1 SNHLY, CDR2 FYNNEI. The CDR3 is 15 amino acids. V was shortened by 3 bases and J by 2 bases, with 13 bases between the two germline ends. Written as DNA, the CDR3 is TGTGCCAGCAGTGAGCGTTCAGGCGGGCAAGAGACCCAGTACTTC. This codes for CASSERSGGQETQYF.

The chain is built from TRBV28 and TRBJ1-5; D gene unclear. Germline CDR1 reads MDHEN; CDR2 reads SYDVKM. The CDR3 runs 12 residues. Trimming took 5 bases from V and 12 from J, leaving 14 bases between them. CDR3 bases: TGTGCCAGCAGTCACCGGGATCCACGCCAGCATTTT. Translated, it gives CASSHRDPRQHF.

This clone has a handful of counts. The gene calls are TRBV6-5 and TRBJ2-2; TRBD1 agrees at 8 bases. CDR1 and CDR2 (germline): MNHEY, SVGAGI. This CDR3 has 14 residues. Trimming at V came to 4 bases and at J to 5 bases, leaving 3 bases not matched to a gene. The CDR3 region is CASSFRGLTGELFF. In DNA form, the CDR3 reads TGTGCCAGCAGTTTCAGGGGGCTAACCGGGGAGCTGTTTTTT.

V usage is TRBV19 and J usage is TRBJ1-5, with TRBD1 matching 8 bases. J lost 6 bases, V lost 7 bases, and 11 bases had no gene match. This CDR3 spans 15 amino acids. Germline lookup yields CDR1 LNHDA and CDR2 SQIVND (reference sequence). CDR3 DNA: TGTGCCAGTAACGTGGACAGGGTGTTGAGTCAGCCCCAGCATTTT. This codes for CASNVDRVLSQPQHF.

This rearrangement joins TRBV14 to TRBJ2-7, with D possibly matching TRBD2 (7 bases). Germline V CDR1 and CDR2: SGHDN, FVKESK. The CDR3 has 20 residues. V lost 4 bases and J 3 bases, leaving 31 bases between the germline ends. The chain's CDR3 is CASSRWGGGTVHYADYEQYF. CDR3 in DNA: TGTGCCAGCAGCCGCTGGGGGGGCGGGACCGTCCACTACGCTGACTACGAGCAGTACTTC.

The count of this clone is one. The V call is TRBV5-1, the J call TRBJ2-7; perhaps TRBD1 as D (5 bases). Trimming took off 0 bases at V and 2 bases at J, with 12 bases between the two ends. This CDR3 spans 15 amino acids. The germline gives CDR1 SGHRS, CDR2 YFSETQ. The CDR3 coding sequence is TGCGCCAGCAGCTTGGAGTCAGGGCAAACCTACGAGCAGTACTTC. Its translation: CASSLESGQTYEQYF.

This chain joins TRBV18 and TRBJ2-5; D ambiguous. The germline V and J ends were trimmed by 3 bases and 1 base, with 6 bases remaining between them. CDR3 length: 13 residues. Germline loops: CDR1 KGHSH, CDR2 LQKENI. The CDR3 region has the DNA TGTGCCAGCTCACCGAGCCTCCAAGAGACCCAGTACTTC. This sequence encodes CASSPSLQETQYF.

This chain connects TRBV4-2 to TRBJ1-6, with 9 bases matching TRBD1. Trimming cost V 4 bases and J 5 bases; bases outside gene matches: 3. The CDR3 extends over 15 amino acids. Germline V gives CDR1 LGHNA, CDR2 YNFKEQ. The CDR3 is CASSLGTGNNSPLHF. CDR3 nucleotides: TGTGCCAGCAGCCTCGGGACAGGGAATAATTCACCCCTCCACTTT.

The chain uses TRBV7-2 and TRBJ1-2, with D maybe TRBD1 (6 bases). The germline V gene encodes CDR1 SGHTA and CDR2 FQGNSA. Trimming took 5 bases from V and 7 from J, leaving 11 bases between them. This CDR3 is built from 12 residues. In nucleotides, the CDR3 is TGTGCCAGCAGCCGACAGGCTGTTGGCTACACCTTC. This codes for CASSRQAVGYTF. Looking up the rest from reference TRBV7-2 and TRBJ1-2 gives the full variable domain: GAGVSQSPSNKVTEKGKDVELRCDPISGHTALYWYRQSLGQGLEFLIYFQGNSAPDKSGLPSDRFSAERTGGSVSTLTIQRTQQEDSAVYLCASSRQAVGYTFGSGTRLTVV.

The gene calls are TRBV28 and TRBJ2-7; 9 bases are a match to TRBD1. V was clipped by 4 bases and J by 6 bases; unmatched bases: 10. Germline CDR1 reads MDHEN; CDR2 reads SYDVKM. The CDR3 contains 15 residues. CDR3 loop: CASSSTGTGLPEQYF. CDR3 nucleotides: TGTGCCAGCAGTTCAACCGGGACAGGGTTGCCCGAGCAGTACTTC.

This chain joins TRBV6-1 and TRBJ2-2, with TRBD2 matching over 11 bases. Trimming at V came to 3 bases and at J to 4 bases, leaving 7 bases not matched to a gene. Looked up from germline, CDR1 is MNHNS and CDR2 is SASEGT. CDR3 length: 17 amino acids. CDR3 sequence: CASSEGGTSGFTGELFF. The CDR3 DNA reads TGTGCCAGCAGTGAGGGTGGGACTAGCGGATTCACCGGGGAGCTGTTTTTT.

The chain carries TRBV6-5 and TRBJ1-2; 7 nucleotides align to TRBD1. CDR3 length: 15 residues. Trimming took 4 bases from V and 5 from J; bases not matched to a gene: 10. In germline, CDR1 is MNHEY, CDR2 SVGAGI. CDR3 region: CASSSRQGSQYGYTF. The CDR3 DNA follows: TGTGCCAGCAGTTCCCGACAGGGAAGTCAATATGGCTACACCTTC.

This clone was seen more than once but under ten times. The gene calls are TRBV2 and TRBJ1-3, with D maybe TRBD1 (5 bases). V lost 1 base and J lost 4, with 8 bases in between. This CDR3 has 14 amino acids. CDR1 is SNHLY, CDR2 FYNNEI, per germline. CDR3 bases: TGTGCCAGCAGTGAAGGCAGGGCCGGAAACACCATATATTTT. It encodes CASSEGRAGNTIYF.

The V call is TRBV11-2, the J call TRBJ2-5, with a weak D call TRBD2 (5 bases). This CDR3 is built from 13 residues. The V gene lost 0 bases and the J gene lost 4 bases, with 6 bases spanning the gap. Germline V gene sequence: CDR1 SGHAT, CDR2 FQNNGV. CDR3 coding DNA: TGTGCCAGCAGCTTAGATCTAGCAGAGACCCAGTACTTC. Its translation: CASSLDLAETQYF.

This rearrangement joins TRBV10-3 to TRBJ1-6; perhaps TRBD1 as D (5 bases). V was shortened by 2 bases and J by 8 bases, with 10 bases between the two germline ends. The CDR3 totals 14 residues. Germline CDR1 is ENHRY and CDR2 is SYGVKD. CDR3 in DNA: TGTGCCATCAGTGAGCAGGGAGGAGATTCACCCCTCCACTTT. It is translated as CAISEQGGDSPLHF.

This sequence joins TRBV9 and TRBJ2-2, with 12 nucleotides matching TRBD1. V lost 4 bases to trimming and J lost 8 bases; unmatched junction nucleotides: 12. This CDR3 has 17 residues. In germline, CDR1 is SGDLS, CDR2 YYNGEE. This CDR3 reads CASSTQTGTGGLGELFF. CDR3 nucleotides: TGTGCCAGCAGCACTCAAACCGGGACAGGGGGCTTAGGGGAGCTGTTTTTT.

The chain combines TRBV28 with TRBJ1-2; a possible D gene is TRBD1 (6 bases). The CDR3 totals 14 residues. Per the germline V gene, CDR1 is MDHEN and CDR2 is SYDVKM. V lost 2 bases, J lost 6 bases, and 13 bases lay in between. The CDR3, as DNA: TGTGCCAGCAGTTTAGGGACCAGGGGCCATGGCTACACCTTC. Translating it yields CASSLGTRGHGYTF.

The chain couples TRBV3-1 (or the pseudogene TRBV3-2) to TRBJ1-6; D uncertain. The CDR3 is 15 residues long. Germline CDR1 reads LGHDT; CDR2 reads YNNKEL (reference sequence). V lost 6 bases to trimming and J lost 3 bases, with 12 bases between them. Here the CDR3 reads CASSQQNRYNSPLHF. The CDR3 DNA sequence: TGTGCCAGCAGTCAACAGAATCGCTATAATTCACCCCTCCACTTT.

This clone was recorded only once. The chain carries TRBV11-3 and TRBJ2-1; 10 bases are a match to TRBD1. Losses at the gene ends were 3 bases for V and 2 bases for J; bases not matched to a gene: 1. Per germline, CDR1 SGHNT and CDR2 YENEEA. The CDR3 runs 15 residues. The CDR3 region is CASSLTGGTYNEQFF. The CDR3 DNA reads TGTGCCAGCAGCTTGACAGGGGGCACCTACAATGAGCAGTTCTTC.

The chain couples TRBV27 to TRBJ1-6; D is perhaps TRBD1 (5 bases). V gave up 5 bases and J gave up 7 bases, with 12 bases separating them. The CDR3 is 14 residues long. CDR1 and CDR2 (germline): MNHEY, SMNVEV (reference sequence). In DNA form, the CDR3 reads TGTGCCAGCAGTCCACAGGTCTGGAATTCACCCCTCCACTTT. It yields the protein CASSPQVWNSPLHF.

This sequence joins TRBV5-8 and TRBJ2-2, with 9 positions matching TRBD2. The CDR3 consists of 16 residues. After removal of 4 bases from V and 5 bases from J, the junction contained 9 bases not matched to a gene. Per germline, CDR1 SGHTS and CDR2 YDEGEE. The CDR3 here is CASSRGLASLTGELFF. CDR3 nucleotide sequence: TGTGCCAGCAGCCGGGGACTAGCAAGTTTAACCGGGGAGCTGTTTTTT.

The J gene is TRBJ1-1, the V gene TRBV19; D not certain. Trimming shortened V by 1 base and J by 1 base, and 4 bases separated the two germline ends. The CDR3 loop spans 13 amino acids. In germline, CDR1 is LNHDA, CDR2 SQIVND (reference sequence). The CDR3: CASSIARNTEAFF. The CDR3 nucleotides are TGTGCCAGTAGTATAGCCCGGAACACTGAAGCTTTCTTT.

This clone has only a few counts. The CDR3 DNA reads TGTGCCAGCAGCCACCCATTGGGGACTAGCGGGAGGAACACCGGGGAGCTGTTTTTT. It specifies CASSHPLGTSGRNTGELFF. The genes are TRBV27 and TRBJ2-2; 14 nucleotides align to TRBD2. V gave up 6 bases and J gave up 1 base; unmatched junction bases: 10. CDR1 and CDR2 (germline): MNHEY, SMNVEV (reference sequence). CDR3 length equals 19 residues.

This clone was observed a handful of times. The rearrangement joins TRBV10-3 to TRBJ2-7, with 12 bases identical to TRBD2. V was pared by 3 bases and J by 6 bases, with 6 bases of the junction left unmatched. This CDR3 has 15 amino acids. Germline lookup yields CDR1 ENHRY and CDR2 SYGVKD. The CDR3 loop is CAISDGLAGPLEQYF. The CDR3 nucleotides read TGTGCCATCAGTGACGGACTAGCGGGACCTCTCGAGCAGTACTTC.

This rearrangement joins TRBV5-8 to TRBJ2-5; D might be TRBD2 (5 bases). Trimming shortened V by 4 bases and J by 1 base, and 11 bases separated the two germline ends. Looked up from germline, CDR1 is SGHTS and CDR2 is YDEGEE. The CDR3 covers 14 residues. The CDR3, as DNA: TGTGCCAGCAGCCCAGGACTGGTCCAAGAGACCCAGTACTTC. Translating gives CASSPGLVQETQYF.

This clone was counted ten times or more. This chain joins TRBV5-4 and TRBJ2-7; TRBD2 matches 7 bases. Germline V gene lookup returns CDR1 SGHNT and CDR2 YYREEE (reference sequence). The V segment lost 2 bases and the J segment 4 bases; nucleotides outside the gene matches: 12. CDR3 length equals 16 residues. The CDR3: CASSFDLLGGSYEQYF. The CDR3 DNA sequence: TGTGCCAGCAGCTTCGATCTATTGGGCGGGAGTTACGAGCAGTACTTC.

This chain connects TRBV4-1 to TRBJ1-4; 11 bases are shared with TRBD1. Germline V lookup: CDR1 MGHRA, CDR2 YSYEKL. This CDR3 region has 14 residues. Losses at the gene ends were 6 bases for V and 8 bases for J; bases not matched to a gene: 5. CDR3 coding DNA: TGCGCCAGCAGGGACAGGGGGCGCAAGGAAAAACTGTTTTTT. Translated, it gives CASRDRGRKEKLFF.

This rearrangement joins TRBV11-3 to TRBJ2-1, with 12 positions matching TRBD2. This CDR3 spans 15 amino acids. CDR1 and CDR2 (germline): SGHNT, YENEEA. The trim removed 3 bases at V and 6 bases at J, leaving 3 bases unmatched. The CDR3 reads CASSLTSGSSNEQFF. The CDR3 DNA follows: TGTGCCAGCAGCTTGACTAGCGGGAGTAGCAATGAGCAGTTCTTC.

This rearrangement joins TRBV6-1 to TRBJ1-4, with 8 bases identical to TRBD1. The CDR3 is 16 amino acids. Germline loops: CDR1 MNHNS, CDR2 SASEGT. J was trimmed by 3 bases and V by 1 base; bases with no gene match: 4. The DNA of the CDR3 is TGTGCCAGCAGTGAAGTCGGACAGGGCGCTAATGAAAAACTGTTTTTT. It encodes CASSEVGQGANEKLFF.

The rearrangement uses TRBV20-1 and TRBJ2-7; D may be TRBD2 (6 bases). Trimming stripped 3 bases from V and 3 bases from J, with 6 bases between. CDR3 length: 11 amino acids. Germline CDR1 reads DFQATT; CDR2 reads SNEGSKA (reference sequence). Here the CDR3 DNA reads TGCAGTGCTAGGACTAGCTACGAGCAGTACTTC. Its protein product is CSARTSYEQYF.